This T cell receptor (beta chain) was sequenced in a study of radiotherapy plus CTLA-4 blockade in lung cancer. This table comes from immunoSEQ multiplex PCR, and its TCRdb copy is limited to in-frame clones, with some not included. The sample carries 40,000 or so clones, 70% to 90% recorded once. A word on this clone: Its antigen remains unidentified.

Whole-study findings and limits: Expansion in blood of tumor-derived TCR clones was seen after radiotherapy plus ipilimumab.

The sample consisted of peripheral blood, taken from a patient treated with radiotherapy plus ipilimumab. The source of this sequence is a human donor with non-small cell lung cancer whose response to radiotherapy plus ipilimumab could not be evaluated.

CDR3 bases: TGCGCCAGCAGCGACATCGGCGAGCAGTACTTC. Amino acid sequence: CASSDIGEQYF. V gene TRBV4-1 combines with J gene TRBJ2-7; D not resolved. The germline V gene has CDR1 MGHRA and CDR2 YSYEKL. Trimming took 5 bases from V and 6 from J, leaving 8 bases between them. This CDR3 has 11 amino acids.